This T cell receptor beta chain was observed in a study of blood T cell repertoires in COVID-19. Whole-study context: The samples span acute and convalescent COVID-19 from the United States, Italy and Spain. T cells, B-cell-depleted T cells, or PBMCs provided the cDNA or gDNA that served as material.

Authors' analysis steps: Counts of nucleated cells, estimated from reference gene primer amplification, were obtained. The table came from immunoSEQ multiplex PCR; TCRdb's copy has only in-frame clones and leaves some out. V, J and clone size were drawn from that table, and D and trimming were deduced from the DNA. Among some 100,000 clones, just over 90% were seen once, and the ten largest hold 0.97%. The germline gives CDR1 LNHDA, CDR2 SQIVND (reference sequence). The CDR3 is made up of 18 amino acids. V dropped 5 bases and J dropped 15; count of bases not matched to a gene: 22. This clonotype was sampled from a man aged 60 to 69 with acute or convalescent COVID-19. The source material was peripheral blood. This chain connects TRBV19 to TRBJ2-1; 13 nucleotides match TRBD2. As DNA, the CDR3 is TGTGCCAGTAGTTCACCCCCCGGGACTAGCGGGGCCCTCCAGAATTGGTTCTTC. Amino acids: CASSSPPGTSGALQNWFF. The whole variable domain, filled in from reference TRBV19 and TRBJ2-1, reads DGGITQSPKYLFRKEGQNVTLSCEQNLNHDAMYWYRQDPGQGLRLIYYSQIVNDFQKGDIAEGYSVSREKKESFPLTVTSAQKNPTAFYLCASSSPPGTSGALQNWFFGPGTRLTVL.